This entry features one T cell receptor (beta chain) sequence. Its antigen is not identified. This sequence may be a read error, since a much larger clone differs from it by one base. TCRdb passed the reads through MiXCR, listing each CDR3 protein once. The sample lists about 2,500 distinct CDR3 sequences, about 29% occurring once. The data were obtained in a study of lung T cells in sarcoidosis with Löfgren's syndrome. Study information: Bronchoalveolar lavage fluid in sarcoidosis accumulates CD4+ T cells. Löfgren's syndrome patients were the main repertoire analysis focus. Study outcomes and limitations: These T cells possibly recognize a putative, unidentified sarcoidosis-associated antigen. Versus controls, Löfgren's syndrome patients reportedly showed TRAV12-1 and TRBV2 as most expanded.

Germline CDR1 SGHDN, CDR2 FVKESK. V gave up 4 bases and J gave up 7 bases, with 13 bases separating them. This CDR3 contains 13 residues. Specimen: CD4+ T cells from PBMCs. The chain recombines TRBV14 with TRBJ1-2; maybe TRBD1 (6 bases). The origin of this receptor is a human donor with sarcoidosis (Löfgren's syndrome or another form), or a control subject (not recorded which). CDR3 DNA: TGTGCCAGCAGCCGAGAAGAACAGGGTGGCTACACCTTC. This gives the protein CASSREEQGGYTF. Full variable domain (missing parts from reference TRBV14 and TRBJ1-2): EAGVTQFPSHSVIEKGQTVTLRCDPISGHDNLYWYRRVMGKEIKFLLHFVKESKQDESGMPNNRFLAERTGGTYSTLKVQPAELEDSGVYFCASSREEQGGYTFGSGTRLTVV.